This entry describes one T cell receptor beta chain. Its antigen is as yet unknown. These data are taken from a study of shared clonotypes between healthy human individuals. Study-wide results and caveats: Compared with clonotypes that all four donors shared, non-shared clonotypes had lower generation probabilities. Expectations were that clonotype sharing among donors would be affected by sequencing depth. Sampling covered nothing but blood. Tissue TCR repertoires likely differ from those found in blood.

Germline assignment: CDR1 SGDLS and CDR2 YYNGEE. This CDR3 has 18 amino acids. The V gene end was trimmed by 4 bases and the J gene end by 6 bases; junction bases not matched to a gene: 13. Across several immunoSEQ plates, the genomic DNA of each subset was split evenly. Using immunoSEQ multiplex PCR, the repertoire was profiled, and TCRdb retains in-frame clones only, with some absent. The table has around 690,000 clones, less than 95% seen once. The chain joins TRBV9 to TRBJ1-4; 12 bases line up with TRBD1. The receptor comes from a man aged 18 to 29 in good health. Some clones in this sample may be carry-over from other donors' samples. Sequenced input: memory CD8+ T cells from PBMCs. As to subset: CD45RO+ cells pooled with CCR7-negative TemRA cells. The CDR3 spells CASSSRPGTGGAYEKLFF. The CDR3 DNA is TGTGCCAGCAGCTCACGTCCCGGGACAGGGGGCGCTTATGAAAAACTGTTTTTT.